This entry describes one T cell receptor (beta chain). Its target is not known. CD4+ T cells that had been cultured provided DNA sequenced with the Oncomine TCR Beta short-read assay. One entry per CDR3 protein, called by TCRdb with MiXCR from the PCR reads. The sample shows nearly 10,000 distinct CDR3 sequences, 38% of them seen only once. This sample is drawn from a study of vaccination and CD4 T cells after COVID-19. Turning to the study itself: Convalescent cases consisted of six males and four females, of whom two were Hispanic. Drawing of post-COVID samples took place a median about 97 days after diagnosis (range 35 to 161).

CDR1 and CDR2 from the germline V gene are MNHEY and SMNVEV (reference sequence). Trimming removed 3 bases at V and 1 base at J, with 6 bases between. CDR3 size: 14 residues. Described treatment: roughly 11-day PBMC culture with coronavirus spike peptide pools or control peptides (ViraFEST assay). Ahead of the COVID-19 pandemic (2011-2018), the CD4+ T cells of the unexposed donor were collected. In the ViraFEST assay, peptide-pool expansion preceded TCR sequencing of expanded clonotypes. The sample taken for sequencing was CD4+ T cells from blood, cultured in vitro. J is TRBJ2-2 and V is TRBV27; weak D call: TRBD2 (5 bases). This receptor was identified in a human donor in good health. The CDR3 DNA reads as TGTGCCAGCAGTTTTCGGGAGAACACCGGGGAGCTGTTTTTT. It yields the protein CASSFRENTGELFF.